These T cell receptor beta chains were read from a single sample in a study of technical replicates of blood from four donors. Assay: immunoSEQ multiplex PCR; the TCRdb copy retains only in-frame clones and omits some. Among fewer than 60,000 clones, 90% to 95% were seen once, and the ten largest hold about 3.9%. The sequenced sample consisted of PBMCs. These receptors came from a human donor in good health. Some clones in this sample may be carry-over from other donors' samples. The CDR3 runs from the conserved cysteine through the conserved F or W. D genes are given only for firm matches. Not all rows give a size; the values are once, few, many and, for expanded clones, a class.

clone_size j_call v_call d_call cdr3_nt cdr3_aa
NA TRBJ1-5 TRBV4-3 TRBD1 TGCGCCAGCAGCCAAGATTGGACAGGGGGATTTCAGCCCCAGCATTTT CASSQDWTGGFQPQHF
few TRBJ2-1 TRBV5-1 TRBD2 TGCGCCAGCAGCCCCAGACTAGCGGACTCCTACAATGAGCAGTTCTTC CASSPRLADSYNEQFF
NA TRBJ1-5 TRBV6-1 NA TGTGCCAGCAGTGAAAACACAGGCCTTCAGCCCCAGCATTTT CASSENTGLQPQHF
NA TRBJ1-2 TRBV6-6 NA TGTGCCAGCAGACAGGAATATGGCTACACCTTC CASRQEYGYTF
NA TRBJ1-3 TRBV4-3 NA TGCGCCAGCAGCCACCTCCAGGGAAACACCATATATTTT CASSHLQGNTIYF
NA TRBJ1-1 TRBV10-3 NA TGTGCCATCAGTGACAGGGCCCAGGCGGCTTTCTTT CAISDRAQAAFF
NA TRBJ1-2 TRBV2 NA TGTGCCAGCACCATAGACACCTTCAACTATGGCTACACCTTC CASTIDTFNYGYTF
NA TRBJ2-6 TRBV6-5 NA TGTGCCAGCAGTGGCGGGTTCTCTGGGGCCAACGTCCTGACTTTC CASSGGFSGANVLTF
NA TRBJ2-7 TRBV4-2 NA TGTGCCAGCAGCCAAGATTGGACTACATCCTACGAGCAGTACTTC CASSQDWTTSYEQYF
NA TRBJ2-7 TRBV29-1 TRBD1 TGCAGCGTTGTCAATCCCAGGGGGTTTCGTAACTTC CSVVNPRGFRNF
NA TRBJ2-7 TRBV7-9 TRBD2 TGTGCCAGCAGCCCAGGACTAGCGGGAGTTTACGAGCAGTACTTC CASSPGLAGVYEQYF
NA TRBJ1-1 TRBV27 TRBD1 TGTGCCAGCAGTTTCCAAGGGGGCTTAACTGAAGCTTTCTTT CASSFQGGLTEAFF
NA TRBJ2-7 TRBV5-4 TRBD2 TGTGCCAGCAGCCGGGGACTAGCTGGCGAGCAGTACTTC CASSRGLAGEQYF
NA TRBJ2-7 TRBV25-1 TRBD1 TGTGCCAGCAGTGAATGGGGACAGGGGGATTACGAGCAGTACTTC CASSEWGQGDYEQYF
NA TRBJ2-1 TRBV10-3 TRBD2 TGTGCCATCAGTGGGGGACTAGCGGGCGATGAGCAGTTCTTC CAISGGLAGDEQFF
NA TRBJ1-1 TRBV7-9 NA TGTGCCAGCAGCGCGCCTGGCGGGGCTGGTACTGAAGCTTTCTTT CASSAPGGAGTEAFF
NA TRBJ1-1 TRBV10-3 TRBD1 TGTGCCATCAGTGGACAGGGGGGCACTGAAGCTTTCTTT CAISGQGGTEAFF
NA TRBJ1-2 TRBV7-3 NA TGTGCCAGCAGCTTAGGCGGCTATGGCTACACCTTC CASSLGGYGYTF
few TRBJ1-2 TRBV4-3 TRBD1 TGCGCCAGCAGCCAAGATTTAAACAGGGGGTTGTATGGCTACACCTTC CASSQDLNRGLYGYTF
NA TRBJ1-2 TRBV27 TRBD1 TGTGCCAGCAGTTCCGGGACAGGGGGCTCCTATGGCTACACCTTC CASSSGTGGSYGYTF
NA TRBJ2-7 TRBV6-5 TRBD1 TGTGCCAGCAGTTACGCCCGGGACAGGGGCTACGAGCAGTACTTC CASSYARDRGYEQYF
NA TRBJ2-1 TRBV6-5 TRBD1 TGTGCCAGCAGTCGCGACAGGGCCCCCTACAATGAGCAGTTCTTC CASSRDRAPYNEQFF
NA TRBJ1-1 TRBV10-3 NA TGTGCCATATCCGACAGACCGAACACTGAAGCTTTCTTT CAISDRPNTEAFF
NA TRBJ1-2 TRBV7-2 TRBD1 TGTGCCAGCAGCTACCGACAGGGGATCTCTGGCTACACCTTC CASSYRQGISGYTF
NA TRBJ2-2 TRBV4-3 NA TGCGCCAGCAGCCAAGGTCGGACGGGATTTTACGGGGAGCTGTTTTTT CASSQGRTGFYGELFF
NA TRBJ1-2 TRBV2 NA TGTGCCAGCAGTGAACCCGGGTTCGGCTACACCTTC CASSEPGFGYTF
NA TRBJ2-7 TRBV4-2 NA TGTGCCAGCAGCCAAGCAACTTTACGATCCTACGAGCAGTACTTC CASSQATLRSYEQYF
NA TRBJ1-1 TRBV7-7 NA TGTGCCAGCAGTTCCCAGGAGAACACTGAAGCTTTCTTT CASSSQENTEAFF
NA TRBJ2-5 TRBV13 NA TGTGCCAGCAGCCAAGCCAGCCTAGCCCTCGTCGGGACCCAGTACTTC CASSQASLALVGTQYF
NA TRBJ1-4 TRBV4-1 NA TGCGCCAGCAGTTTCCGACCCGGGGGAAATGAAAAACTGTTTTTT CASSFRPGGNEKLFF
NA TRBJ1-1 TRBV5-1 TRBD1 TGCGCCAGCAGCCCGGACAGGGGCTTGGCTGAAGCTTTCTTT CASSPDRGLAEAFF
once TRBJ2-1 TRBV30 TRBD2 TGTGCCTGGAGCCTTAGCGGGAGCCACAATGAGCAGTTCTTC CAWSLSGSHNEQFF
NA TRBJ1-2 TRBV18 TRBD1 TGTGCCAGCTCACCCCTCGGACAGGGCTTGTGGGGCTACACCTTC CASSPLGQGLWGYTF
once TRBJ1-2 TRBV6-6 TRBD1 TGTGCCAGCAAAGAAGGGGGCCTTGGAGGCTACACCTTC CASKEGGLGGYTF
NA TRBJ1-2 TRBV9 NA TGTGCCAGCAGGGCCCTTGAACGGACACTCCATGGCTACACCTTC CASRALERTLHGYTF
NA TRBJ2-7 TRBV7-7 NA TGTGCCAGCAGCCCAGATTTATCCTACGAGCAGTACTTC CASSPDLSYEQYF
NA TRBJ1-3 TRBV5-5 NA TGTGCCAGCAGCCCAACTGACTCTGGAAACACCATATATTTT CASSPTDSGNTIYF
NA TRBJ1-4 TRBV6-4 TRBD1 TGTGCCAGCAGTGACTCGACCCCGGGACAGGCTAGTAATGAAAAACTGTTTTTT CASSDSTPGQASNEKLFF
NA TRBJ1-1 TRBV2 NA TGTGCCAGCAGTGTTGAGGGTTACATCACTGAAGCTTTCTTT CASSVEGYITEAFF
NA TRBJ1-5 TRBV15 NA TGTGCCACCAGCAGTGGTTCGGGGGATGGGCAGCCCCAGCATTTT CATSSGSGDGQPQHF
NA TRBJ2-6 TRBV23-1 NA TGCGCCAGCAGTCCTCCCCCCTCTGGGGCCAACGTCCTGACTTTC CASSPPPSGANVLTF
NA TRBJ1-2 TRBV7-2 NA TGTGCCAGCAGCCCCAACGCGGGGAACTATGGCTACACCTTC CASSPNAGNYGYTF
NA TRBJ1-2 TRBV19 TRBD1 TGTGCCAGTAGTACCGGACAGGGAGCTAACTATGGCTACACCTTC CASSTGQGANYGYTF
NA TRBJ1-2 TRBV18 TRBD1 TGTGCCAGCTCACCGAACCGGGACAGCAACTATGGCTACACCTTC CASSPNRDSNYGYTF
NA TRBJ2-1 TRBV6-5 NA TGTGCCAGCAGTAACACGGACAGCTCCTACAATGAGCAGTTCTTC CASSNTDSSYNEQFF
NA TRBJ2-7 TRBV6-5 TRBD1 TGTGCCAGCAGTTACGCCAGGGGGCGATCCTACGAGCAGTACTTC CASSYARGRSYEQYF
NA TRBJ2-1 TRBV4-1 NA TGCGCCAGCAGCCAACCCCGACTTAATCCTGAGCAGTTCTTC CASSQPRLNPEQFF
NA TRBJ2-1 TRBV5-4 NA TGTGCCAGCAGCGGGCAGGGGCGAAATGAGCAGTTCTTC CASSGQGRNEQFF
NA TRBJ2-7 TRBV19 NA TGTGCCAGTACCCCCCGGGGGAGGTACGAGCAGTACTTC CASTPRGRYEQYF
NA TRBJ2-7 TRBV27 TRBD2 TGTGCCAGCAGTTTAATTAGCGGGAGGAAGAACGAGCAGTACTTC CASSLISGRKNEQYF
NA TRBJ1-1 TRBV30 TRBD1 TGTGCCGGAGACAGGGGTCAAGCTTTCTTT CAGDRGQAFF
NA TRBJ2-7 TRBV19 NA TGTGCCAGTAGTCGGGAAGGGCAGGGACTTTACGAGCAGTACTTC CASSREGQGLYEQYF
NA TRBJ2-2 TRBV7-3 TRBD2 TGTGCCAGCAGCGCGGGGGGCCGAGGGAGCACCGGGGAGCTGTTTTTT CASSAGGRGSTGELFF
NA TRBJ2-3 TRBV5-8 TRBD2 TGTGCCAGCAGCTTCCAGCGGGGGGGTACAGATACGCAGTATTTT CASSFQRGGTDTQYF
NA TRBJ1-3 TRBV30 TRBD1 TGTGCCGGCGGGACAGGGGGTTTAGTGAACACCATATATTTT CAGGTGGLVNTIYF
NA TRBJ1-1 TRBV16 NA TGTGCCAGCGCCAGGTCCCAGCCGAACACTGAAGCTTTCTTT CASARSQPNTEAFF
NA TRBJ2-3 TRBV7-9 TRBD2 TGTGCCAGCAGCTTCCTAGCGGGAGGGCTGGATACGCAGTATTTT CASSFLAGGLDTQYF